Detailed here is one TCR beta chain. What it recognizes is unknown. The investigators collected lesional scalp punch biopsies and peripheral blood from alopecia areata patients. Sequencing templates came from extracted RNA that was reverse transcribed into cDNA. Measured with immunoSEQ multiplex PCR; TCRdb has only the in-frame clones, and not every one. Among approximately 150,000 clones listed, about 67% were seen once. V was cut by 6 bases and J by 12 bases, with 27 bases left in between. This CDR3 spans 16 amino acids. The V gene's germline CDR1 is SNHLY and CDR2 FYNNEI. The source of the sample is a study of CD8+ T cells in alopecia areata. The study, taken as a whole, reports: Scalp lesions, especially in alopecia totalis/universalis, had higher clonality than normal scalp.

The chain employs TRBV2 and TRBJ2-1; D unresolved. This clonotype originated in a human donor with alopecia areata. The specimen comprised CD8+ T cells sorted from blood, sampled at week 0. CDR3 sequence reads: CASSEMGRSSPYRQFF. CDR3 nucleotides: TGTGCCAGCAGCGAGATGGGCAGATCTAGTCCCTATAGGCAGTTCTTC. The whole variable domain, remainder taken from reference TRBV2 and TRBJ2-1, is EPEVTQTPSHQVTQMGQEVILRCVPISNHLYFYWYRQILGQKVEFLVSFYNNEISEKSEIFDDQFSVERPDGSNFTLKIRSTKLEDSAMYFCASSEMGRSSPYRQFFGPGTRLTVL.